A selection of T cell receptor beta chains follows, all from one sample in a study of cytomegalovirus exposure and HLA in healthy donors. The protocol was immunoSEQ multiplex PCR, while the TCRdb copy is restricted to in-frame clones and leaves out a portion. The sample gives about 160,000 clones, roughly 80% of which show up once; more than 1.2% is in the top ten. The source material was PBMCs. Source of these receptors: a man in his late teens or twenties in good health and CMV-seronegative. The CDR3 runs from the conserved cysteine through the conserved F or W. D genes are given only for firm matches. The size field is filled for only some rows; it gives once, few, many or a size class.

V: TRBV14
D: .
J: TRBJ2-5
size: .
CDR3: CASSPSDIGTQYF
DNA: TGTGCCAGCAGCCCCTCTGACATAGGGACCCAGTACTTC

V: TRBV6-5
D: .
J: TRBJ1-5
size: .
CDR3: CASSSGGNQPQHF
DNA: TGTGCCAGCAGTAGTGGGGGGAATCAGCCCCAGCATTTT

V: TRBV7-8
D: TRBD1
J: TRBJ2-3
size: .
CDR3: CASSLVGQGAEDTQYF
DNA: TGTGCCAGCAGCTTAGTAGGACAGGGGGCGGAAGATACGCAGTATTTT

V: TRBV27
D: TRBD1
J: TRBJ2-7
size: .
CDR3: CASSFGQGSEQYF
DNA: TGTGCCAGCAGTTTCGGACAGGGTAGCGAGCAGTACTTC

V: TRBV30
D: TRBD1
J: TRBJ2-7
size: .
CDR3: CAWSGTGNYEQYF
DNA: TGTGCCTGGAGTGGGACAGGAAACTACGAGCAGTACTTC

V: TRBV5-5
D: TRBD2
J: TRBJ2-1
size: .
CDR3: CASSKLAGGHNEQFF
DNA: TGTGCCAGCAGCAAACTAGCGGGAGGGCACAATGAGCAGTTCTTC

V: TRBV12-5
D: TRBD1
J: TRBJ2-1
size: .
CDR3: CASGLTGDNEQFF
DNA: TGTGCTAGTGGTTTGACAGGGGACAATGAGCAGTTCTTC

V: TRBV9
D: TRBD1
J: TRBJ2-6
size: few
CDR3: CASSVADRGRSGANVLTF
DNA: TGTGCCAGCAGCGTAGCGGACAGGGGGCGCTCCGGGGCCAACGTCCTGACTTTC

V: TRBV9
D: TRBD1
J: TRBJ2-7
size: .
CDR3: CASSSRTGFGEQYF
DNA: TGTGCCAGCAGCTCCCGGACAGGGTTTGGGGAGCAGTACTTC

V: TRBV19
D: .
J: TRBJ2-7
size: .
CDR3: CASSTRGERTYEQYF
DNA: TGTGCCAGTAGTACCCGGGGAGAACGGACCTACGAGCAGTACTTC

V: TRBV6-1
D: TRBD2
J: TRBJ2-7
size: once
CDR3: CASSELGGSYEQYF
DNA: TGTGCCAGCAGTGAACTCGGGGGGTCCTACGAGCAGTACTTC

V: TRBV28
D: TRBD1
J: TRBJ2-1
size: .
CDR3: CASSGTALSSYNEQFF
DNA: TGTGCCAGCAGTGGGACAGCCCTCAGCTCCTACAATGAGCAGTTCTTC

V: TRBV5-1
D: .
J: TRBJ2-5
size: .
CDR3: CASSLEVSSQETQYF
DNA: TGCGCCAGCAGCTTGGAGGTTAGCTCTCAAGAGACCCAGTACTTC

V: TRBV4-3
D: .
J: TRBJ2-7
size: .
CDR3: CASSQTFSGAYEQYF
DNA: TGCGCCAGCAGCCAAACATTCTCGGGGGCCTACGAGCAGTACTTC

V: TRBV6-5
D: .
J: TRBJ1-2
size: .
CDR3: CASSYSMGAYGYTF
DNA: TGTGCCAGCAGTTACTCGATGGGCGCCTATGGCTACACCTTC

V: TRBV28
D: TRBD1
J: TRBJ2-5
size: few
CDR3: CASHPNLGQGDQETQYF
DNA: TGTGCCAGCCACCCTAACCTGGGACAGGGGGACCAAGAGACCCAGTACTTC

V: TRBV15
D: TRBD1
J: TRBJ2-7
size: .
CDR3: CATSFRQGAGWQYF
DNA: TGTGCCACCAGCTTTAGACAGGGGGCAGGATGGCAGTACTTC

V: TRBV5-4
D: TRBD1
J: TRBJ1-2
size: .
CDR3: CASSSQQGAYYGYTF
DNA: TGTGCCAGCAGCTCTCAACAGGGGGCATATTATGGCTACACCTTC

V: TRBV9
D: .
J: TRBJ2-3
size: .
CDR3: CASNAGSTDTQYF
DNA: TGTGCCAGCAATGCAGGGAGCACAGATACGCAGTATTTT

V: TRBV11-3
D: .
J: TRBJ2-1
size: .
CDR3: CASSNRAGSYNEQFF
DNA: TGTGCCAGCAGCAACAGGGCGGGCTCCTACAATGAGCAGTTCTTC

V: TRBV9
D: TRBD2
J: TRBJ2-7
size: few
CDR3: CASSVDGVLATNEQYF
DNA: TGTGCCAGCAGCGTAGATGGGGTACTAGCGACCAACGAGCAGTACTTC

V: TRBV4-1
D: TRBD2
J: TRBJ2-3
size: once
CDR3: CASSHPGTSGTLSTDTQYF
DNA: TGCGCCAGCAGCCACCCAGGGACTAGCGGGACCCTTAGCACAGATACGCAGTATTTT

V: TRBV6-5
D: .
J: TRBJ2-2
size: few
CDR3: CASSREGHGGGELFF
DNA: TGTGCCAGCAGCCGGGAAGGGCATGGCGGGGGGGAGCTGTTTTTT

V: TRBV4-3
D: .
J: TRBJ2-7
size: .
CDR3: CASSPQMGPYEQYF
DNA: TGCGCCAGCAGCCCCCAAATGGGGCCCTACGAGCAGTACTTC